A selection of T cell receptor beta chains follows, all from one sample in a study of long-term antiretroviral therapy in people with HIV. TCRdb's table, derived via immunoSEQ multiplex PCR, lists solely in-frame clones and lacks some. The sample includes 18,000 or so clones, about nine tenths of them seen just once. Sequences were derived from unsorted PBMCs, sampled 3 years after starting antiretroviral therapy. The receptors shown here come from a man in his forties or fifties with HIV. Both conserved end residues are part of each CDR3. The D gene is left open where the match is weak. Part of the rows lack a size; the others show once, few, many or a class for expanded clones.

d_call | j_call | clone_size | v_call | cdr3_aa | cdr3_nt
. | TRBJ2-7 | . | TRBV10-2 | CASIDSASSYEQYF | TGCGCCAGCATCGACAGTGCGAGCTCCTACGAGCAGTACTTC
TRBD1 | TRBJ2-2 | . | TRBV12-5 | CASGLGQGFGELFF | TGTGCTAGTGGTTTGGGACAGGGGTTCGGGGAGCTGTTTTTT
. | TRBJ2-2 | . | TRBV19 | CASTPDRANTGELFF | TGTGCCAGTACCCCAGACCGGGCTAACACCGGGGAGCTGTTTTTT
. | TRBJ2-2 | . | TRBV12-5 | CASGLSGDGELFF | TGTGCTAGTGGTTTGTCGGGGGACGGGGAGCTGTTTTTT
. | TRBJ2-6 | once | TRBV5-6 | CASSLAGGTGANVLTF | TGTGCCAGCAGCCTAGCCGGGGGTACTGGGGCCAACGTCCTGACTTTC
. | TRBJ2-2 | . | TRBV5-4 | CASSLVGTGELFF | TGTGCCAGCAGCTTGGTGGGCACCGGGGAGCTGTTTTTT
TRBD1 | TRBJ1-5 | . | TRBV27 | CASRSGGSNQPQHF | TGTGCCAGCCGCTCAGGGGGAAGCAATCAGCCCCAGCATTTT
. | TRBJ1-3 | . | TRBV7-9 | CASSAVGTGNTIYF | TGTGCCAGCAGCGCAGTAGGGACCGGAAACACCATATATTTT
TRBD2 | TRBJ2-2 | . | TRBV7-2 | CASSSLAGPHTGELFF | TGTGCCAGCAGCTCTCTAGCGGGGCCCCACACCGGGGAGCTGTTTTTT
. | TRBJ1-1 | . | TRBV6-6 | CASRDSLNTEAFF | TGTGCCAGTCGAGACAGCCTGAACACTGAAGCTTTCTTT
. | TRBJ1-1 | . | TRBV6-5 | CASSLGDGYTEAFF | TGTGCCAGCAGCTTGGGGGATGGATACACTGAAGCTTTCTTT
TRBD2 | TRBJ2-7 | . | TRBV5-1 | CASSLLTGGNNEQYF | TGCGCCAGCAGCTTACTGACCGGGGGGAACAACGAGCAGTACTTC